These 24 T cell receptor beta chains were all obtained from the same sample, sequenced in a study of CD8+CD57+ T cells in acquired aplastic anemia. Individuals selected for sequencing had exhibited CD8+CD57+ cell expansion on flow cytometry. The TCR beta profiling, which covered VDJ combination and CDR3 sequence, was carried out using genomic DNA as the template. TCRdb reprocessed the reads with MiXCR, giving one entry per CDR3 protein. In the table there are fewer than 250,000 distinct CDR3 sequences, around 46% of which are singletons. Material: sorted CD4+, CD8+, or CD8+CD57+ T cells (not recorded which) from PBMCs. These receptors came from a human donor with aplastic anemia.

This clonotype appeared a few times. The CDR3 sequence is CASSDGGPDGYTF. The DNA for the CDR3 is TGCGCCAGCAGTGATGGCGGGCCGGATGGCTACACCTTC. J is TRBJ1-2 and V is TRBV10-1; D is undetermined. Trimming left V 3 bases short and J 6 bases short, with 11 bases between. The CDR3 contains 13 residues. Germline values: CDR1 WNHNN, CDR2 SYGVQD (reference sequence).

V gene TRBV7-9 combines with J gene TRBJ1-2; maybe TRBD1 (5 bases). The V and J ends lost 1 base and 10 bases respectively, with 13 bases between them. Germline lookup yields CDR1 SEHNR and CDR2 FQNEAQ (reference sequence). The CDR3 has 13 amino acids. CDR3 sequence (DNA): TGTGCCAGCAGCTTAGTAAGGGGACGCGACTACACCTTC. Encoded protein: CASSLVRGRDYTF.

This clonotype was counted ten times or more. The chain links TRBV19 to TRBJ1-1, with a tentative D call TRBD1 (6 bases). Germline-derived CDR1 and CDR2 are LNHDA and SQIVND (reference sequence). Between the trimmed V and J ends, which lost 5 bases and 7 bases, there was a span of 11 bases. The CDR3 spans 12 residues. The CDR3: CASSEGGLEAFF. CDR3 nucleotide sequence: TGTGCCAGTAGTGAAGGGGGACTTGAAGCTTTCTTT.

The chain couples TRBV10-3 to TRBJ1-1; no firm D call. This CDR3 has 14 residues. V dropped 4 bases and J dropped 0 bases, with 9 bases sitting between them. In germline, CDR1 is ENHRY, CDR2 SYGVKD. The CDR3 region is CAISAVGMNTEAFF. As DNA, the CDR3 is TGTGCCATCAGTGCGGTGGGGATGAACACTGAAGCTTTCTTT.

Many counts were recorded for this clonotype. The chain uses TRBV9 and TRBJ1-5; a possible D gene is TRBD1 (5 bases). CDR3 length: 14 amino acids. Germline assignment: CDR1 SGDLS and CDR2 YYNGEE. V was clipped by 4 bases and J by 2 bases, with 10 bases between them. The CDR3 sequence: CASSRDGGNQPQHF. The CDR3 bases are TGTGCCAGCAGCAGGGACGGGGGCAATCAGCCCCAGCATTTT.

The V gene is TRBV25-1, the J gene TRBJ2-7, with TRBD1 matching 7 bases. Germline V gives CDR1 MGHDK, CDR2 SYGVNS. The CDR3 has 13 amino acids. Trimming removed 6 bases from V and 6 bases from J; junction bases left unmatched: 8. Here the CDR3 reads CASRHSTGVEQYF. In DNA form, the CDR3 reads TGTGCCAGCAGACACAGTACAGGGGTCGAGCAGTACTTC.

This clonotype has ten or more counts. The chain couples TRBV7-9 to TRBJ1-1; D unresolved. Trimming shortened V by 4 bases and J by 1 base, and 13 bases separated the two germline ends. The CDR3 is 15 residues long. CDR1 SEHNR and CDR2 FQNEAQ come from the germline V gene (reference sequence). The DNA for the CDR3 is TGTGCCAGCAGCTCCAGCACCCGCAGGAACACTGAAGCTTTCTTT. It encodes CASSSSTRRNTEAFF.

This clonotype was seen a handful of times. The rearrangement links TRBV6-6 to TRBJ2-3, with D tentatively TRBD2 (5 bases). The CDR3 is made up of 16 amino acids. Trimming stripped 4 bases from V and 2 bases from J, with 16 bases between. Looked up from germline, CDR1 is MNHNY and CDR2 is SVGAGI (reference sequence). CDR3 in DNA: TGTGCCAGCAGTTTTTTAACGGGGAGATCCACAGATACGCAGTATTTT. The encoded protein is CASSFLTGRSTDTQYF.

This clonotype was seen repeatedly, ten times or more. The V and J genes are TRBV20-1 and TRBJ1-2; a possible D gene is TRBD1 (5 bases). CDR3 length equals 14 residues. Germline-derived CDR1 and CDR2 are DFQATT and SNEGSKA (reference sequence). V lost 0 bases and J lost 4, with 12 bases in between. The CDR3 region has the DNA TGCAGTGCTAGAGAAGGAGCCGGGACCTATGGCTACACCTTC. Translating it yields CSAREGAGTYGYTF.

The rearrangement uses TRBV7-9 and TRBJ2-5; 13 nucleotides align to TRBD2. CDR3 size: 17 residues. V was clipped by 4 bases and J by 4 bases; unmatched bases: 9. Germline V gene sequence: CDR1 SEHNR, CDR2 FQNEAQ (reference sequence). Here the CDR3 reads CASSSGLAGTRGETQYF. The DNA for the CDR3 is TGTGCCAGCAGCTCGGGACTAGCGGGGACCCGGGGAGAGACCCAGTACTTC.

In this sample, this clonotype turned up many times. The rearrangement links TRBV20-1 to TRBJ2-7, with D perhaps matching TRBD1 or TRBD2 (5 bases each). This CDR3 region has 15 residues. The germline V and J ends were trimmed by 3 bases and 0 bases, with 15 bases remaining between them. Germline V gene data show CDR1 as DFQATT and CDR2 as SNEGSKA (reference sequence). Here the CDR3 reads CSARNRGVGSYEQYF. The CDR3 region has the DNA TGCAGTGCTAGGAACCGGGGCGTTGGCTCCTACGAGCAGTACTTC.

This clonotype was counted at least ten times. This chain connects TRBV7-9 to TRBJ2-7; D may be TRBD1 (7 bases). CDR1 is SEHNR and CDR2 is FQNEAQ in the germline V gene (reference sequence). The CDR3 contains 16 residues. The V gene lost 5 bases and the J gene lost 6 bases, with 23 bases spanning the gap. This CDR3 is CASSPDGGTVSFEQYF. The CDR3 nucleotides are TGTGCCAGCAGCCCGGATGGGGGGACAGTAAGCTTCGAGCAGTACTTC. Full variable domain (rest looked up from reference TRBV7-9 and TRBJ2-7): DTGVSQNPRHKITKRGQNVTFRCDPISEHNRLYWYRQTLGQGPEFLTYFQNEAQLEKSRLLSDRFSAERPKGSFSTLEIQRTEQGDSAMYLCASSPDGGTVSFEQYFGPGTRLTVT.

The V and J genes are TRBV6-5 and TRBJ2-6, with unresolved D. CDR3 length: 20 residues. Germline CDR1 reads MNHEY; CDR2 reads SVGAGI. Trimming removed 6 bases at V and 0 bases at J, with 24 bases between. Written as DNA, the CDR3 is TGTGCCAGCAGCACAATATTTCCATCAAGGCTTTACTCTGGGGCCAACGTCCTGACTTTC. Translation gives CASSTIFPSRLYSGANVLTF.

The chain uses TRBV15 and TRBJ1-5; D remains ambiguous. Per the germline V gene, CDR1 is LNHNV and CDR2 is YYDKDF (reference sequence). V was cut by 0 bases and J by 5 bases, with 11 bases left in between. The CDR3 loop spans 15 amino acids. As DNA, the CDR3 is TGTGCCACCAGCAGAGATTCGAGAGGCTATCAGCCCCAGCATTTT. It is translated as CATSRDSRGYQPQHF.

The chain's CDR3 is CASSVFGSDLTYTF. For the CDR3, the DNA is TGTGCCAGCAGCGTCTTTGGTTCAGACCTCACCTACACCTTC. This chain joins TRBV7-3 and TRBJ1-2; D unclear. With 5 bases removed from V and 10 bases from J, the gap between germline ends came to 20 bases. CDR3 length: 14 amino acids. Germline V CDR1 and CDR2: SGHTA, FQGTGA. The full variable domain, rest sourced from reference TRBV7-3 and TRBJ1-2, is GAGVSQTPSNKVTEKGKYVELRCDPISGHTALYWYRQSLGQGPEFLIYFQGTGAADDSGLPNDRFFAVRPEGSVSTLKIQRTERGDSAVYLCASSVFGSDLTYTFGSGTRLTVV.

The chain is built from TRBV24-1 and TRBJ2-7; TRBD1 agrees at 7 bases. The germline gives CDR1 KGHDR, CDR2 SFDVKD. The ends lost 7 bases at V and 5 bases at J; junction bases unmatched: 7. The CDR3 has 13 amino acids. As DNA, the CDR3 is TGTGCCACCAGCCCGACAGGGATCGACGAGCAGTACTTC. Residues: CATSPTGIDEQYF.

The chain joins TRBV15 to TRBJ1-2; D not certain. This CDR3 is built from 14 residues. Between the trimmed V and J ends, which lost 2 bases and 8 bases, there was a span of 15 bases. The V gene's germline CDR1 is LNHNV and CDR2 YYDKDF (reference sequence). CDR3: CATSRSAGFQGYTF. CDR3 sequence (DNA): TGTGCCACCAGCAGATCGGCGGGGTTTCAGGGCTACACCTTC.

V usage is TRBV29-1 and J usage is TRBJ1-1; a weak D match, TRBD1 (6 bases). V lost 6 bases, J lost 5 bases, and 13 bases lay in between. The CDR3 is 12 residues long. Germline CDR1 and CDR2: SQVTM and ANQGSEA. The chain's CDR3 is CSVSAGVTEAFF. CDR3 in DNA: TGCAGCGTCTCCGCAGGGGTTACTGAAGCTTTCTTT.

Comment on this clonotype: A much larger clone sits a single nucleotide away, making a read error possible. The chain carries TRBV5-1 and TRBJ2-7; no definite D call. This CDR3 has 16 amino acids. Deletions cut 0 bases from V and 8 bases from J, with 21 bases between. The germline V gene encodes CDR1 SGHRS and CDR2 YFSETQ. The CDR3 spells CASSLGGQRIRYKQYF. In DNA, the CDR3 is TGCGCCAGCAGCTTGGGAGGCCAACGTATAAGATACAAGCAGTACTTC.

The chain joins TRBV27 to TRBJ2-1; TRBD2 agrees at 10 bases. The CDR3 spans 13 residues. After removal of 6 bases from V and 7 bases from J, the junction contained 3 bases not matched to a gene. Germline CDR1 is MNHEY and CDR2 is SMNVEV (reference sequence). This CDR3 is CASRSGGANEQFF. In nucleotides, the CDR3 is TGTGCCAGCAGGAGCGGGGGGGCTAATGAGCAGTTCTTC.

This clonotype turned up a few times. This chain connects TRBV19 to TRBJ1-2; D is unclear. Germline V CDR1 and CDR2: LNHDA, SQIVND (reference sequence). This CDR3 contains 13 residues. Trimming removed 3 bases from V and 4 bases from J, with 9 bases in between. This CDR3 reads CASSMNSFYGYTF. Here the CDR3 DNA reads TGTGCCAGTAGTATGAACAGCTTCTATGGCTACACCTTC. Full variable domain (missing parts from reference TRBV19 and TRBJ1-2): DGGITQSPKYLFRKEGQNVTLSCEQNLNHDAMYWYRQDPGQGLRLIYYSQIVNDFQKGDIAEGYSVSREKKESFPLTVTSAQKNPTAFYLCASSMNSFYGYTFGSGTRLTVV.

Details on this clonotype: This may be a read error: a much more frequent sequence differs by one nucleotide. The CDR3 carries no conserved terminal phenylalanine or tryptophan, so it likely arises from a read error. CDR3 protein: CASSLPMAEAFI. The DNA for the CDR3 is TGTGCCAGCAGCTTGCCTATGGCTGAAGCTTTCATT. The chain is built from TRBV5-4 and TRBJ1-1, with D hard to call. Trimming stripped 1 base from V and 6 bases from J, with 7 bases between. CDR3 length equals 12 residues. Germline CDR1 reads SGHNT; CDR2 reads YYREEE (reference sequence).

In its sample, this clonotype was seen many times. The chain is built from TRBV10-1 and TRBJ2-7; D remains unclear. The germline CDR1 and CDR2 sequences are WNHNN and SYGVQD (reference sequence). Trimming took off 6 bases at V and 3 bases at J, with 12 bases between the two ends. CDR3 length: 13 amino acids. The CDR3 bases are TGCGCCAGCAGCAATCCGGTCAACTACGAGCAGTACTTC. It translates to CASSNPVNYEQYF.

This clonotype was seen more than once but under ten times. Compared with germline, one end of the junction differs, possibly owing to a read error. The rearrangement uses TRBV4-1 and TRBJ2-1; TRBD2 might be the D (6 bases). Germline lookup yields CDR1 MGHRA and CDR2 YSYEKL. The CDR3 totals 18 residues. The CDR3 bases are TGTGCCAGCAGCCAAGATTTAAACCCCCTAGCGACTTACAATGAGCAGTTCTTC. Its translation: CASSQDLNPLATYNEQFF.